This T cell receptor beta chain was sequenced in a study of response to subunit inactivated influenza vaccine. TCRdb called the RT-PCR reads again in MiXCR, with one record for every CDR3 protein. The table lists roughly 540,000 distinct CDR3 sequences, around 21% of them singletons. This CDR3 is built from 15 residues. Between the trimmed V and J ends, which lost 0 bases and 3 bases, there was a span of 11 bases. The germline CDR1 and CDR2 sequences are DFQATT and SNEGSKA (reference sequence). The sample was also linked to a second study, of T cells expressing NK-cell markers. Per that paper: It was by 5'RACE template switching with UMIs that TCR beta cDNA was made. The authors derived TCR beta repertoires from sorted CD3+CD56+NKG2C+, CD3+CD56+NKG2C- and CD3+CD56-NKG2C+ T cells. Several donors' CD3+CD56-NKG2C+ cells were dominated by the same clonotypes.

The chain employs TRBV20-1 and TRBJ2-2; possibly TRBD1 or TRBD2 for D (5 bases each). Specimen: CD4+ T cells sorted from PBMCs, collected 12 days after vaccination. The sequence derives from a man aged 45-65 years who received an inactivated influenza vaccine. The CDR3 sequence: CSARDLGVDTGELFF. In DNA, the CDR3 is TGCAGTGCTAGAGATCTGGGGGTGGACACCGGGGAGCTGTTTTTT.